The present T cell receptor beta chain was sequenced within a study of blood T cell repertoires in COVID-19. About the research overall: Some COVID-19 samples were acute and others convalescent; all came from the United States, Italy and Spain.

Assay: immunoSEQ multiplex PCR; the TCRdb copy retains only in-frame clones and omits some. This sample has roughly 230,000 clones, with around 84% found just once. The V gene's germline CDR1 is KGHSH and CDR2 LQKENI. The V segment lost 3 bases and the J segment 3 bases; nucleotides outside the gene matches: 4. This CDR3 region has 15 residues. This clonotype was sampled from a woman in her forties or fifties who had been exposed to COVID-19. The gene calls are TRBV18 and TRBJ2-3; 9 bases align to TRBD2. The sequenced sample was PBMCs or T cells enriched from blood (not recorded which). The CDR3 nucleotides are TGTGCCAGCTCACCTGGAGCGGGGGGTACAGATACGCAGTATTTT. This sequence encodes CASSPGAGGTDTQYF. The whole variable domain, filled in from reference TRBV18 and TRBJ2-3, reads NAGVMQNPRHLVRRRGQEARLRCSPMKGHSHVYWYRQLPEEGLKFMVYLQKENIIDESGMPKERFSAEFPKEGPSILRIQQVVRGDSAAYFCASSPGAGGTDTQYFGPGTRLTVL.